This T cell receptor beta chain was identified during a study of T cells after yellow fever vaccination. This clonotype was counted between two and nine times. TCRdb independently ran MiXCR on the 5' RACE reads; one entry per CDR3 protein. Among about 150,000 distinct CDR3 sequences listed, approximately 6.6% were seen once. The CDR3 spans 14 residues. Germline CDR1 and CDR2: SEHNR and FQNEAQ (reference sequence). J gave up 4 bases and V 6 bases, and 7 bases lay outside the gene matches. This clonotype originated in a man aged 25 to 45 who received the YFV17D yellow fever vaccine. The chain carries TRBV7-9 and TRBJ2-7, with 9 positions matching TRBD2. The source was CD4+ T cells sorted from PBMCs, collected 10 days after the yellow fever booster vaccination. The chain's CDR3 is CASRPLAGLYEQYF. The CDR3 coding sequence is TGTGCCAGCAGACCACTAGCGGGCCTTTACGAGCAGTACTTC.